This TCR beta chain was retrieved from a study of immune heterogeneity within non-small cell lung tumors. This clonotype showed up just a few times. The antigen is undetermined. The study, taken as a whole, reports: Local T-cell clonality tracked local tumor mutational burden, showing a moderate yet significant relationship (R roughly 0.31). There were identical dominant CDR3 beta clonotypes recurring across tumor sites within a patient, together with site-unique high-frequency clones.

Bulk tumor genomic DNA, around 600 ng per sample, was the template. Biopsies, several per primary tumor and spaced far apart, were collected during surgery. The patients were newly diagnosed with non-small cell lung cancer, had not been treated, and had curative surgery. The donors were patients with newly diagnosed non-small cell lung cancer undergoing curative-intent surgery. Multiplex PCR employing 32 V and 13 J primers generated amplicons of the TCR beta CDR3. TCRdb analysed the multiplex PCR reads with MiXCR anew, one entry per CDR3 protein. The sample includes around 9,800 distinct CDR3 sequences, roughly a fifth of them seen just once. The CDR3 runs 14 residues. Trimming at V came to 6 bases and at J to 4 bases, leaving 3 bases not matched to a gene. CDR1 and CDR2 (germline): SGHDN, FVKESK.

V is TRBV14 and J is TRBJ2-3; TRBD2 matches 11 bases. The receptor was derived from a man aged 55 to 70 with non-small cell lung cancer. The sample comprised lung tumor tissue. For the CDR3, the DNA is TGTGCCAGCAGGGGACTAGCGGCATCAGATACGCAGTATTTT. Residues: CASRGLAASDTQYF.